Included here is one TCR beta chain sequence, with context. The antigen is unknown. The CDR3 is 16 residues long. V gave up 6 bases and J gave up 0 bases; unmatched junction bases: 6. Germline CDR1 MNHEY, CDR2 SMNVEV (reference sequence). Clones were read by immunoSEQ multiplex PCR, and TCRdb kept only the in-frame ones, dropping some. The profile covers roughly 200,000 clones, with more than 75% appearing a single time and over 9.5% taken by the ten largest. The data were obtained in a study of cytotoxic CD8 clonotypes in ibrutinib-treated CLL. Across the whole study: Patient counts were over 9 relapsed/refractory, around 15 treatment-naive and fewer than 18 IGHV unmutated. General observations from the study: Treatment left the uncommon public clonotypes either contracted or stable in frequency.

The sample consisted of PBMCs, taken after 12 months of ibrutinib treatment. V usage is TRBV27 and J usage is TRBJ2-1; TRBD2 agrees at 9 bases. The sequence was obtained from a human donor with chronic lymphocytic leukemia. The CDR3 region is CASSHSLAGSYNEQFF. CDR3 nucleotides: TGTGCCAGCAGCCACTCACTAGCGGGCTCCTACAATGAGCAGTTCTTC.